Each of the 21 T cell receptor beta chains below was sequenced from the same sample in a study of cytomegalovirus exposure and HLA in healthy donors. The PCR was carried out with 60 Vbeta primers and 13 Jbeta primers. The repertoire was sequenced with immunoSEQ multiplex PCR; TCRdb's copy has only in-frame clones and lacks some. The table lists about 140,000 clones, 73% of them singletons. The specimen sequenced was PBMCs. The receptors derive from a woman in her forties in good health and CMV-seronegative.

By share of the sample, this clone is medium-sized. This chain joins TRBV6-1 and TRBJ2-1; D may be TRBD2 (5 bases). V lost 10 bases and J 0 bases, leaving 10 bases between the germline ends. The CDR3 runs 13 residues. Germline CDR1 and CDR2: MNHNS and SASEGT. The CDR3 reads CAITGSSYNEQFF. The CDR3 coding sequence is TGTGCCATTACTGGGAGCTCCTACAATGAGCAGTTCTTC.

For the CDR3, the DNA is TGTGCCAGCAACCCGGTCTTGGTAACCACAGATACGCAGTATTTT. Its protein product is CASNPVLVTTDTQYF. V and J are TRBV2 and TRBJ2-3, with D unresolved. Germline V lookup: CDR1 SNHLY, CDR2 FYNNEI. With 7 bases removed from V and 2 bases from J, the gap between germline ends came to 16 bases. This CDR3 spans 15 amino acids.

The chain links TRBV19 to TRBJ2-1, with 9 bases lining up with TRBD1. Germline loops: CDR1 LNHDA, CDR2 SQIVND (reference sequence). The CDR3 is made up of 14 amino acids. The V and J ends lost 9 bases and 2 bases, in that order; junction bases with no gene match: 5. This chain's CDR3 is CASNRDRAYNEQFF. CDR3 in DNA: TGTGCCAGCAACCGGGACAGGGCCTACAATGAGCAGTTCTTC.

The V and J genes are TRBV6-4 and TRBJ2-3, with D perhaps TRBD2 (6 bases). The V gene's germline CDR1 is MRHNA and CDR2 SNTAGT. This CDR3 is built from 16 residues. The V and J ends lost 5 bases and 1 base respectively, with 16 bases between them. As DNA, the CDR3 is TGTGCCAGCAGTCGGGACTCGGGGGAGGGCACAGATACGCAGTATTTT. It translates to CASSRDSGEGTDTQYF.

The chain has TRBV4-1 and TRBJ1-5; TRBD1 agrees at 7 bases. The V segment lost 4 bases and the J segment 3 bases; nucleotides outside the gene matches: 6. This CDR3 spans 15 amino acids. Germline CDR1 is MGHRA and CDR2 is YSYEKL. Here the CDR3 reads CASSPTGANNQPQHF. The CDR3 nucleotides are TGCGCCAGCAGCCCAACAGGGGCCAACAATCAGCCCCAGCATTTT.

The chain couples TRBV25-1 to TRBJ2-7, with a possible D match to TRBD2 (5 bases). Trimming left V 7 bases short and J 6 bases short, with 19 bases between. This CDR3 spans 14 amino acids. CDR1 is MGHDK and CDR2 is SYGVNS in the germline V gene. Written as DNA, the CDR3 is TGTGCCAGCACTACTGTAGGAGCGGTTGGCGAGCAGTACTTC. Its translation is CASTTVGAVGEQYF.

This sequence joins TRBV4-1 and TRBJ1-1; weak D call: TRBD1 (5 bases). Trimming cost V 4 bases and J 2 bases, with 20 bases left between them. Germline-derived CDR1 and CDR2 are MGHRA and YSYEKL. The CDR3 has 17 amino acids. The CDR3 reads CASSRTAHGGGNTEAFF. CDR3 sequence (DNA): TGCGCCAGCAGCCGTACAGCCCACGGGGGGGGTAACACTGAAGCTTTCTTT.

This clone was seen only a few times. The CDR3 sequence: CASSSRQGMDTF. DNA of the CDR3: TGTGCCAGCTCATCACGACAGGGAATGGACACCTTC. The chain is built from TRBV18 and TRBJ1-2, with 7 nucleotides matching TRBD1. The CDR3 has 12 amino acids. Germline V gene data show CDR1 as KGHSH and CDR2 as LQKENI. Unmatched junction bases numbered 9, after V lost 5 bases and J lost 12 bases.

The chain carries TRBV5-5 and TRBJ2-7, with 10 bases identical to TRBD1. V was pared by 2 bases and J by 5 bases, with 4 bases of the junction left unmatched. CDR1 and CDR2 (germline): SGHKS, YYEKEE (reference sequence). This CDR3 comprises 14 residues. The CDR3 protein is CASSFGTGADEQYF. The CDR3 DNA sequence: TGTGCCAGCAGCTTCGGGACAGGGGCCGACGAGCAGTACTTC.

The chain recombines TRBV7-2 with TRBJ2-5; no clear D gene. The V and J ends lost 5 bases and 2 bases respectively, with 15 bases between them. The CDR3 consists of 15 residues. The germline V gene encodes CDR1 SGHTA and CDR2 FQGNSA. In nucleotides, the CDR3 is TGTGCCAGCAGCCAAAGTCAGACAAGACAAGAGACCCAGTACTTC. Encoded protein: CASSQSQTRQETQYF. The full variable domain, rest sourced from reference TRBV7-2 and TRBJ2-5, is GAGVSQSPSNKVTEKGKDVELRCDPISGHTALYWYRQSLGQGLEFLIYFQGNSAPDKSGLPSDRFSAERTGGSVSTLTIQRTQQEDSAVYLCASSQSQTRQETQYFGPGTRLLVL.

The rearrangement joins TRBV5-1 to TRBJ1-4, with D possibly matching TRBD1 (5 bases). There are 16 residues in the CDR3. Per the germline V gene, CDR1 is SGHRS and CDR2 is YFSETQ. V lost 0 bases to trimming and J lost 3 bases, with 12 bases between them. CDR3 in DNA: TGCGCCAGCAGCTTGGCCGCAGGAGGGGCTAATGAAAAACTGTTTTTT. This gives the protein CASSLAAGGANEKLFF.

V and J are TRBV9 and TRBJ1-6; TRBD1 is a possible D gene (5 bases). The CDR3 extends over 12 amino acids. V was cut by 3 bases and J by 8 bases, with 6 bases left in between. Germline V gene sequence: CDR1 SGDLS, CDR2 YYNGEE. CDR3 sequence: CASSGGDSPLHF. The DNA for the CDR3 is TGTGCCAGCAGCGGGGGGGATTCACCCCTCCACTTT.

J is TRBJ1-6 and V is TRBV10-2, with 8 bases aligning to TRBD1. Germline V CDR1 and CDR2: WSHSY, SAAADI. The CDR3 loop spans 15 amino acids. The V gene end was trimmed by 5 bases and the J gene end by 9 bases; junction bases not matched to a gene: 9. The chain's CDR3 is CASSFETGGRSPLHF. The DNA of the CDR3 is TGCGCCAGCAGTTTTGAAACAGGGGGACGTTCACCCCTCCACTTT.

This sequence joins TRBV27 and TRBJ1-4; D may be TRBD1 (6 bases). Germline-derived CDR1 and CDR2 are MNHEY and SMNVEV (reference sequence). The V end was cut by 2 bases, the J end by 6 bases, with 10 bases between. The CDR3 spans 14 residues. The CDR3 loop reads CASSLGGGDEKLFF. The CDR3 DNA follows: TGTGCCAGCAGTTTAGGGGGGGGCGATGAAAAACTGTTTTTT.

The chain links TRBV19 to TRBJ1-2, with 7 bases aligning to TRBD1. The germline V gene has CDR1 LNHDA and CDR2 SQIVND (reference sequence). The CDR3 loop spans 15 amino acids. V dropped 2 bases and J dropped 4; count of bases not matched to a gene: 7. The CDR3 reads CASSILRDSSYGYTF. CDR3 nucleotides: TGTGCCAGTAGTATACTACGGGACAGCTCCTATGGCTACACCTTC.

This clone occurred a few times. J is TRBJ1-1 and V is TRBV2; D gene uncertain. The germline V gene has CDR1 SNHLY and CDR2 FYNNEI. Deletions cut 1 base from V and 12 bases from J, with 12 bases between. This CDR3 comprises 12 residues. As DNA, the CDR3 is TGTGCCAGCAGTGAAGATCCCGGGGTGTCTTTCTTT. It specifies CASSEDPGVSFF.

V gene TRBV6-1 combines with J gene TRBJ2-7, with TRBD2 matching over 10 bases. CDR3 length: 16 residues. The V and J ends lost 2 bases and 4 bases, in that order; junction bases with no gene match: 8. Germline CDR1 MNHNS, CDR2 SASEGT. The CDR3 DNA follows: TGTGCCAGCAGTGAAACGAGGACTAGCGGACCTTACGAGCAGTACGTC. As protein: CASSETRTSGPYEQYV.

The chain carries TRBV2 and TRBJ1-1; D unclear. The CDR3 runs to 15 residues. V was pared by 7 bases and J by 1 base, with 16 bases between. CDR1 and CDR2 from the germline V gene are SNHLY and FYNNEI. In DNA form, the CDR3 reads TGTGCCAGCACCCCCCGGAGGGCGGGGAACACTGAAGCTTTCTTT. This gives the protein CASTPRRAGNTEAFF.

The chain uses TRBV7-9 and TRBJ1-1; D not resolved. This CDR3 spans 14 amino acids. CDR1 is SEHNR, CDR2 FQNEAQ, per germline (reference sequence). V lost 1 base and J lost 0, with 6 bases in between. CDR3 protein: CASSLDQLNTEAFF. CDR3 in DNA: TGTGCCAGCAGCTTAGATCAGTTGAACACTGAAGCTTTCTTT.

This clone was recorded a few times. The chain recombines TRBV6-6 with TRBJ2-5, with 7 positions matching TRBD2. Germline V gene lookup returns CDR1 MNHNY and CDR2 SVGAGI (reference sequence). V dropped 2 bases and J dropped 5; count of bases not matched to a gene: 5. CDR3 size: 14 residues. CDR3 DNA: TGTGCCAGCAGTTACACCCAGGGAGGGGAGACCCAGTACTTC. This translates into CASSYTQGGETQYF.

The chain employs TRBV5-1 and TRBJ2-5, with 7 bases that match TRBD1. V gave up 4 bases and J gave up 3 bases; unmatched junction bases: 6. Germline CDR1 reads SGHRS; CDR2 reads YFSETQ. The CDR3 totals 14 residues. The DNA for the CDR3 is TGCGCCAGCAGCCACGGGACAGCGGAAGAGACCCAGTACTTC. As protein: CASSHGTAEETQYF. Drawing the rest from reference TRBV5-1 and TRBJ2-5, the complete variable domain is KAGVTQTPRYLIKTRGQQVTLSCSPISGHRSVSWYQQTPGQGLQFLFEYFSETQRNKGNFPGRFSGRQFSNSRSEMNVSTLELGDSALYLCASSHGTAEETQYFGPGTRLLVL.